This is a list of T cell receptor beta chains from one sample in a study of blood T cell repertoires in COVID-19. Assay: immunoSEQ multiplex PCR; the TCRdb copy retains only in-frame clones and omits some. The sample holds approximately 160,000 clones; under 95% are singletons and the top ten take over 15%. Sequenced material: peripheral blood. The receptors shown here come from a man between 60 and 75 years old with active or convalescent COVID-19. Each CDR3 is given with its conserved first and last residue.

J: TRBJ2-1
V: TRBV9
CDR3: CASSVVGGRDTYNEQFF

J: TRBJ2-2
V: TRBV9
CDR3: CASSVGTGNTGELFF

J: TRBJ2-5
V: TRBV2
CDR3: CASSERTGKETQYF

J: TRBJ1-1
V: TRBV6-4
CDR3: CASSDSTAGATEAFF

J: TRBJ1-1
V: TRBV27
CDR3: CASSLINPGTGNTEAFF

J: TRBJ2-5
V: TRBV5-1
CDR3: CASSLAGGRGQETQYF

J: TRBJ2-3
V: TRBV5-4
CDR3: CASSQGLAGYSTDTQYF

J: TRBJ2-4
V: TRBV21-1
CDR3: CASSPILEEVKNIQYF

J: TRBJ2-1
V: TRBV5-1
CDR3: CASRVAGGYNEQFF

J: TRBJ1-2
V: TRBV29-1
CDR3: CSVERTPNYGYTF

J: TRBJ1-1
V: TRBV4-2
CDR3: CASSQLSRLNTEAFF

J: TRBJ1-5
V: TRBV2
CDR3: CASIGGLGQPQHF

J: TRBJ2-1
V: TRBV7-6
CDR3: CASSASGSSYNEQFF

J: TRBJ1-2
V: TRBV29-1
CDR3: CSVDRGYYGYTF

J: TRBJ2-5
V: TRBV19
CDR3: CASSVSKGETQYF

J: TRBJ2-5
V: TRBV5-6
CDR3: CASSRRGVGKTETQYF